This T cell receptor beta chain was identified in a study of cytomegalovirus exposure and HLA in healthy donors. Study-level information: The early release's HLA-typed donors yielded some 85 million unique TCRs.

A remark on this clone: Its antigen is unknown.

The CDR3 length is 14 residues. Germline CDR1 and CDR2: MNHEY and SVGAGI. The V and J ends lost 0 bases and 4 bases respectively, with 7 bases between them. Healthy bone marrow donors supplied every sample. The PCR ran on 60 Vbeta and 13 Jbeta primers. The repertoire was sequenced with immunoSEQ multiplex PCR; TCRdb's copy has only in-frame clones and lacks some. The sample has about 120,000 clones; about three fifths are singletons. Study-level results: The authors later found most CMV-associated TCR beta chains appeared HLA-restricted. Altogether, 150 to 200 TCR beta chains were recorded as cytomegalovirus-associated.

The sequence was obtained from a man in his forties in good health and CMV-seropositive. The rearrangement links TRBV6-5 to TRBJ1-5; D is unclear. Sequencing was done on a sample of PBMCs. The CDR3 DNA is TGTGCCAGCAGTTACTCGGCGGGTAATCAGCCCCAGCATTTT. Amino acid sequence: CASSYSAGNQPQHF.